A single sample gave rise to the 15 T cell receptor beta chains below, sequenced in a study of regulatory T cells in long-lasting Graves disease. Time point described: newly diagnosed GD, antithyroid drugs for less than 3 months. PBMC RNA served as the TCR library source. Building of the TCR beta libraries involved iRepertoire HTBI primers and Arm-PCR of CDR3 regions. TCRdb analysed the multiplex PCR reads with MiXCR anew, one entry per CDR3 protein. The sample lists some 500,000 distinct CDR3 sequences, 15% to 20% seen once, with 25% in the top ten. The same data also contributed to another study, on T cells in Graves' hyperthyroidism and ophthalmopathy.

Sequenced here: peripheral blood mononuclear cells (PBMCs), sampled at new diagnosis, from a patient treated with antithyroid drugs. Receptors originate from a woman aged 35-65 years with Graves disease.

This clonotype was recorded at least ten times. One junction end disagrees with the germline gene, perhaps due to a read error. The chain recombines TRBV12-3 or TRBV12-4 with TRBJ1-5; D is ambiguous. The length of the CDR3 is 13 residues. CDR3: CASSLARDQPQHF. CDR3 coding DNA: TGTGCCAGCAGCTTAGCGCGGGATCAGCCCCAGCATTTT.

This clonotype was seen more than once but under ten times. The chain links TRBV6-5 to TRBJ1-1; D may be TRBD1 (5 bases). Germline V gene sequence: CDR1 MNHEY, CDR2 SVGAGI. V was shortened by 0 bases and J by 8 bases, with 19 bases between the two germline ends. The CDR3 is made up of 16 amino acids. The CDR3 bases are TGTGCCAGCAGTTACTCAATGGTGCAGCTAGGGGTGGAAGCTTTCTTT. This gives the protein CASSYSMVQLGVEAFF.

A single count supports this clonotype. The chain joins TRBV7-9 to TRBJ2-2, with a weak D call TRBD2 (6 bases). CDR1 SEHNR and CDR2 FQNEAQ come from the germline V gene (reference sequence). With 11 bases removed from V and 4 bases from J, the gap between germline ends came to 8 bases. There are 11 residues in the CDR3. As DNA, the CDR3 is TGTGCCGCCGGGGGCACCGGGGAGCTGTTTTTT. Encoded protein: CAAGGTGELFF.

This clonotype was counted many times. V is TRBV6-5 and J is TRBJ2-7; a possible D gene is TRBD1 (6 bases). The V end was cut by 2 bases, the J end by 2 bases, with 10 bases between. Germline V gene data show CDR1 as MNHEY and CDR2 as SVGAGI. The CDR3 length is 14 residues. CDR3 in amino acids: CASSYRDITYEQYF. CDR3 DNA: TGTGCCAGCAGTTACCGGGACATCACCTACGAGCAGTACTTC.

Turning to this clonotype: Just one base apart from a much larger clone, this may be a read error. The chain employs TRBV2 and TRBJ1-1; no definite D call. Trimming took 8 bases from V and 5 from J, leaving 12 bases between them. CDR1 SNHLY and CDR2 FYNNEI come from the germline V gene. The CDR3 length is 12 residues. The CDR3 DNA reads TGTGCCAGCGAAGAAACCGGGACTGAAGCTTTCTTT. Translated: CASEETGTEAFF.

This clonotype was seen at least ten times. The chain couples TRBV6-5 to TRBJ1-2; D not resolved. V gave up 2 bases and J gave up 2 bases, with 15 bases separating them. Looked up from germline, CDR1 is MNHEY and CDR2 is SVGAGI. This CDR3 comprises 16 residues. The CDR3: CASSYRLSAENYGYTF. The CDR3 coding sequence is TGTGCCAGCAGTTACAGGCTCTCCGCGGAGAACTATGGCTACACCTTC.

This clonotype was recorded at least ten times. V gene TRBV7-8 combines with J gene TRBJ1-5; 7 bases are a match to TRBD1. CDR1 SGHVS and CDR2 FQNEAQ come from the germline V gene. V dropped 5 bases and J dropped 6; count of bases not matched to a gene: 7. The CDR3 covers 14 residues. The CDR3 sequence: CASSGRQGGQPQHF. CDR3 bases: TGTGCCAGCAGCGGAAGACAGGGCGGTCAGCCCCAGCATTTT.

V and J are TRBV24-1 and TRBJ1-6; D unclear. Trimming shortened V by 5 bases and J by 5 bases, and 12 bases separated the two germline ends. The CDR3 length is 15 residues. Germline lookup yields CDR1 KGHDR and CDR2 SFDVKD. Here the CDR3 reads CATSVGVSDNSPLHF. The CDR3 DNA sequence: TGTGCCACCAGTGTCGGAGTATCCGATAATTCACCCCTCCACTTT.

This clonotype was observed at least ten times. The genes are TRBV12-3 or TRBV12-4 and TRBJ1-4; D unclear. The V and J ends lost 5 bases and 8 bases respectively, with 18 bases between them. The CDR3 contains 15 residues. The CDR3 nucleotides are TGTGCCAGCAGTCTCCCAAGCTGGATGGAGGAAAAACTGTTTTTT. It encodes CASSLPSWMEEKLFF.

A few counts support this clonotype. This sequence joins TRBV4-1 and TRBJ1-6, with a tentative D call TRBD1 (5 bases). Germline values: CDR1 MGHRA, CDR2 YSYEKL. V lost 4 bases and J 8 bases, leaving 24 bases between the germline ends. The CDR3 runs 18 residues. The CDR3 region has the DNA TGCGCCAGCAGCCGCCAGGTTGAAGGGGTGGAAGGAGATTCACCCCTCCACTTT. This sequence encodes CASSRQVEGVEGDSPLHF.

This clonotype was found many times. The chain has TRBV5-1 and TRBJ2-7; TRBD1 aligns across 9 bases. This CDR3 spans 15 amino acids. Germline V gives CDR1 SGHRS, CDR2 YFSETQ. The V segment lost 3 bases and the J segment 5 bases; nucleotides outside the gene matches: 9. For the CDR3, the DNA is TGCGCCAGCAGCTCGGACGGGACAGGGTTCGACGAGCAGTACTTC. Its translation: CASSSDGTGFDEQYF. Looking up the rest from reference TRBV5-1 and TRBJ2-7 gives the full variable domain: KAGVTQTPRYLIKTRGQQVTLSCSPISGHRSVSWYQQTPGQGLQFLFEYFSETQRNKGNFPGRFSGRQFSNSRSEMNVSTLELGDSALYLCASSSDGTGFDEQYFGPGTRLTVT.

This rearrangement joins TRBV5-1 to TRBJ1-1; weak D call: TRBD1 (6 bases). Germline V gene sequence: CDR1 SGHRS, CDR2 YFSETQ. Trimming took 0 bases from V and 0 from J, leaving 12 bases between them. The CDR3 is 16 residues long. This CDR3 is CASSLGGGAVNTEAFF. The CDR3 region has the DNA TGCGCCAGCAGCTTGGGGGGGGGCGCGGTGAACACTGAAGCTTTCTTT.

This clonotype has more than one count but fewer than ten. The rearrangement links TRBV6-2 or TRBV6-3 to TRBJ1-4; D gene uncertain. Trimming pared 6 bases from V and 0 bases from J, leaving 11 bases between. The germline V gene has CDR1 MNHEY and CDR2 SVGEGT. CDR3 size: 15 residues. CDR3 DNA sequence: TGTGCCAGCAGCGACCAAAGCTCAACTAATGAAAAACTGTTTTTT. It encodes CASSDQSSTNEKLFF.

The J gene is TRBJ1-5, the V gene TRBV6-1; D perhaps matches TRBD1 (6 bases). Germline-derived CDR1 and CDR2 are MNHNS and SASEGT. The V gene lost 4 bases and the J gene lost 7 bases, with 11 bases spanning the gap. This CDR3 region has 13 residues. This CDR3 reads CASSAQGRQPQHF. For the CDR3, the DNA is TGTGCCAGCAGTGCACAGGGACGCCAGCCCCAGCATTTT.

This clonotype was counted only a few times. The CDR3 DNA sequence: TGTGCCAGCAGCCCCGACCGGGAAACTAATGAAAAACTGTTTTTT. Translated, it gives CASSPDRETNEKLFF. The chain uses TRBV7-9 and TRBJ1-4; no definite D call. V was cut by 5 bases and J by 1 base, with 11 bases left in between. Per germline, CDR1 SEHNR and CDR2 FQNEAQ (reference sequence). This CDR3 is built from 15 residues.